This paragraph reports one TCR beta chain. What it binds is unknown. The data belong to a study of cytomegalovirus exposure and HLA in healthy donors. Study-wide points: The authors later found HLA-associated TCR beta chains more clonally expanded than equally common others. Later work associated more than 15,000 TCR beta sequences with HLA alleles at 0.05 false discovery rate.

CDR3 size: 14 residues. V lost 1 base to trimming and J lost 4 bases; unmatched junction nucleotides: 6. Germline loops: CDR1 SQVTM, CDR2 ANQGSEA. The PCR made use of 60 Vbeta and 13 Jbeta primers. Measured with immunoSEQ multiplex PCR; TCRdb has only the in-frame clones, and not every one. The sample carries more than 100,000 clones, 77% recorded once. This TCR came from a human donor in good health. Material for sequencing was PBMCs. V and J are TRBV29-1 and TRBJ2-5; 7 nucleotides line up with TRBD1. In nucleotides, the CDR3 is TGCAGCGTTGAAGGACAGGGTGCGGGAGAGACCCAGTACTTC. It encodes CSVEGQGAGETQYF.